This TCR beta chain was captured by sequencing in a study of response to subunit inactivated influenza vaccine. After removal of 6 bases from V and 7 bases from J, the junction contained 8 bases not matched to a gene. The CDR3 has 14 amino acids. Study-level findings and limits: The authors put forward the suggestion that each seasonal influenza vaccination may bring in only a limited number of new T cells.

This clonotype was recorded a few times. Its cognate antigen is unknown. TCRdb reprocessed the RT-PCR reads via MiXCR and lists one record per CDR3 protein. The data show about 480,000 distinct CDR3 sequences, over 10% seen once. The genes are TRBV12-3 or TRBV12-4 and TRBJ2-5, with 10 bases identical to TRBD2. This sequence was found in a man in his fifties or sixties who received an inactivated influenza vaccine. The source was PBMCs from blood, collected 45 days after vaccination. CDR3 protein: CASRGAGGRSTQYF. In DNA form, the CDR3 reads TGTGCCAGCAGAGGAGCGGGGGGGCGGTCGACCCAGTACTTC.